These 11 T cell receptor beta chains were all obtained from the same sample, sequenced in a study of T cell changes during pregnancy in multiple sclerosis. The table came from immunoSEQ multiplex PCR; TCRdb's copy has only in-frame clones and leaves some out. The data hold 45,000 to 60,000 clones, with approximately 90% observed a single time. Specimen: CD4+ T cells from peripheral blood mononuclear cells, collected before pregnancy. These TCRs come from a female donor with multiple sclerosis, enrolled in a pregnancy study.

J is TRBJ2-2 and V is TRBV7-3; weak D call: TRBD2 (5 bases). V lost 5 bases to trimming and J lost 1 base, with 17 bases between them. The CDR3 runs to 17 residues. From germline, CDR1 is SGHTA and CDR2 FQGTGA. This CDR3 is CASSRRVQRLNTGELFF. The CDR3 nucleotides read TGTGCCAGCAGCCGAAGAGTTCAGCGGTTGAACACCGGGGAGCTGTTTTTT.

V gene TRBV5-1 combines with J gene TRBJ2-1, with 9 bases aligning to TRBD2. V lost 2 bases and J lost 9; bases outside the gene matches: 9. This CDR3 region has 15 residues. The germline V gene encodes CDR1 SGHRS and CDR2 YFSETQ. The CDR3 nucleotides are TGCGCCAGCAGCTTAACCCCGGGACTAGCTTCTGAGCAGTTCTTC. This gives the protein CASSLTPGLASEQFF.

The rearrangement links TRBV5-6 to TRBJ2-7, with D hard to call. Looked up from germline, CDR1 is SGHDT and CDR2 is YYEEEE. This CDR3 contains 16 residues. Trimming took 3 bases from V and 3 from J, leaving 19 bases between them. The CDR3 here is CASSSRALVLDYEQYF. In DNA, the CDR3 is TGTGCCAGCAGCTCCCGAGCCCTGGTTCTCGACTACGAGCAGTACTTC.

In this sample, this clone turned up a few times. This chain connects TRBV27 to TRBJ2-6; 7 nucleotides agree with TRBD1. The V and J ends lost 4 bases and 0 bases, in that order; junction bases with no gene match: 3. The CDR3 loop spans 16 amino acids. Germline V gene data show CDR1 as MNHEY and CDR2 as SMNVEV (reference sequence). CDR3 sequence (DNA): TGTGCCAGCAGTTGGGACAGTTACTCTGGGGCCAACGTCCTGACTTTC. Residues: CASSWDSYSGANVLTF.

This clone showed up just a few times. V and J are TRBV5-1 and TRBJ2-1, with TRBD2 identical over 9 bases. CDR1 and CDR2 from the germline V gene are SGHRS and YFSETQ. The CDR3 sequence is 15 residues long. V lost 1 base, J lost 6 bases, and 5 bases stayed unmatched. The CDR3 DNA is TGCGCCAGCAGCTTGATAGCGGGAGAGGGCAATGAGCAGTTCTTC. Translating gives CASSLIAGEGNEQFF.

CDR3 bases: TGTGCCAGTAGTTCCCATTTGACTGCTAGCTCTGGAAACACCATATATTTT. This translates into CASSSHLTASSGNTIYF. The V gene is TRBV19, the J gene TRBJ1-3; D gene uncertain. Germline loops: CDR1 LNHDA, CDR2 SQIVND (reference sequence). The germline V and J ends were trimmed by 5 bases and 0 bases, with 17 bases remaining between them. The CDR3 extends over 17 amino acids.

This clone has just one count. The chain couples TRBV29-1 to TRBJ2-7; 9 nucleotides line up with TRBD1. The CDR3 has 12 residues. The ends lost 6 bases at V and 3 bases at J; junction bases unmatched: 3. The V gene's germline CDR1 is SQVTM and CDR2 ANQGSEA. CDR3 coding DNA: TGCAGCGTGGGACAGGGCGACTACGAGCAGTACTTC. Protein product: CSVGQGDYEQYF.

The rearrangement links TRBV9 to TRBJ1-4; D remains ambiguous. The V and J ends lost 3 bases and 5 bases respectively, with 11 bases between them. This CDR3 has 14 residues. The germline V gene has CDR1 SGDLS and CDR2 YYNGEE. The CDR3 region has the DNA TGTGCCAGCAGCGCCCCCCCACTGAATGAAAAACTGTTTTTT. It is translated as CASSAPPLNEKLFF.

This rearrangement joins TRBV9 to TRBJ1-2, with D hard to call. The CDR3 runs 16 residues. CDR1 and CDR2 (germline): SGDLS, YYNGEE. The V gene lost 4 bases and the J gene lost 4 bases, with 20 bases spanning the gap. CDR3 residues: CASSPVVRGSGYGYTF. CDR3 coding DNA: TGTGCCAGCAGCCCAGTGGTCCGAGGGTCGGGCTATGGCTACACCTTC.

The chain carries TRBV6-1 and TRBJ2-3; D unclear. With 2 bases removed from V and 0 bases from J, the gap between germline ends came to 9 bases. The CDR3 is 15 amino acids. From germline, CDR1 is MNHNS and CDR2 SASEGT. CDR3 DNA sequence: TGTGCCAGCAGTGAAATCTGGCCCAGCACAGATACGCAGTATTTT. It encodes CASSEIWPSTDTQYF.

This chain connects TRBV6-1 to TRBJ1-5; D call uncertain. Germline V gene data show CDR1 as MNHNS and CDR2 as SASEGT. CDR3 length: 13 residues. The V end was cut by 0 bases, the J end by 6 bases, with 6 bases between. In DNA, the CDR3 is TGTGCCAGCAGTGAAGCTCCCCGTCAGCCCCAGCATTTT. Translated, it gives CASSEAPRQPQHF.